Presented here are 31 T cell receptor beta chains from one specimen sequenced in a study of blood T cell repertoires in COVID-19. Data came from immunoSEQ multiplex PCR; TCRdb stores just in-frame clones and leaves some out. Of roughly 110,000 clones in the sample, approximately 80% are singletons; the top ten hold roughly 13%. Sequencing was carried out using peripheral blood. The source is a woman between 55 and 75 years old with acute or convalescent COVID-19.

The genes are TRBV25-1 and TRBJ1-6, with 8 bases identical to TRBD1. This CDR3 is 12 amino acids long. The germline CDR1 and CDR2 sequences are MGHDK and SYGVNS. The J segment lost 9 bases and the V segment lost 10 bases, leaving 5 bases of the junction unmatched. As DNA, the CDR3 is TGTGCCACCGAGGACAGGGTTTCACCCCTCCACTTT. Translating it yields CATEDRVSPLHF.

The V call is TRBV6-6, the J call TRBJ1-2, with TRBD1 matching over 9 bases. The CDR3 contains 16 residues. J was trimmed by 6 bases and V by 5 bases; bases with no gene match: 13. CDR1 MNHNY and CDR2 SVGAGI come from the germline V gene (reference sequence). The CDR3 DNA reads as TGTGCCAGCAGTCAACCCCCGGACAGGGGAATCAATGGCTACACCTTC. It specifies CASSQPPDRGINGYTF.

The chain carries TRBV28 and TRBJ2-1; TRBD2 matches 11 bases. CDR1 and CDR2 (germline): MDHEN, SYDVKM. The CDR3 loop spans 16 amino acids. Trimming took 7 bases from V and 2 from J; bases not matched to a gene: 7. The CDR3 DNA reads TGTGCCAGCAATATAGCGACTAGCGGGACCTACAATGAGCAGTTCTTC. Translation gives CASNIATSGTYNEQFF.

J is TRBJ2-3 and V is TRBV2; TRBD2 might be the D (6 bases). The V gene lost 6 bases and the J gene lost 2 bases, with 9 bases spanning the gap. This CDR3 spans 13 amino acids. CDR1 and CDR2 from the germline V gene are SNHLY and FYNNEI. The CDR3 loop is CASRGGVTDTQYF. CDR3 in DNA: TGTGCCAGCAGGGGCGGGGTCACAGATACGCAGTATTTT.

This clone appeared a few times. The chain recombines TRBV24-1 with TRBJ2-3, with a weak D call TRBD1 (5 bases). The CDR3 contains 15 residues. The V end lost 3 bases, the J end lost 4 bases, and 13 bases lay between the germline ends. CDR1 and CDR2 from the germline V gene are KGHDR and SFDVKD. The CDR3 nucleotides are TGTGCCACCAGTGATAGAAGGGGTGGAGCAGATACGCAGTATTTT. Its protein product is CATSDRRGGADTQYF.

V and J are TRBV5-1 and TRBJ1-4; 9 positions agree with TRBD1. V shed 2 bases, J shed 7 bases, and the junction held 3 bases outside the gene matches. Germline V gives CDR1 SGHRS, CDR2 YFSETQ. The CDR3 spans 14 residues. CDR3 protein: CASSFTGGLEKLFF. The DNA for the CDR3 is TGCGCCAGCAGCTTTACAGGGGGCCTTGAAAAACTGTTTTTT.

The chain couples TRBV28 to TRBJ2-7, with D possibly being TRBD1 (6 bases). Germline V gene lookup returns CDR1 MDHEN and CDR2 SYDVKM. CDR3 length equals 16 residues. Between the trimmed V and J ends, which lost 11 bases and 1 base, there was a span of 24 bases. The CDR3 spells CAHKGTGGPGSYEQYF. The CDR3 DNA is TGTGCCCACAAAGGCACTGGGGGCCCTGGTTCCTACGAGCAGTACTTC.

The chain is built from TRBV18 and TRBJ1-5; 8 bases are shared with TRBD1. The CDR3 runs to 16 residues. V shed 4 bases, J shed 1 base, and the junction held 6 bases outside the gene matches. Germline values: CDR1 KGHSH, CDR2 LQKENI. In DNA form, the CDR3 reads TGTGCCAGCTCACTTTCGACAGGGGCGAGCAATCAGCCCCAGCATTTT. It codes for CASSLSTGASNQPQHF.

The chain employs TRBV2 and TRBJ1-5, with D maybe TRBD1 (5 bases). Per the germline V gene, CDR1 is SNHLY and CDR2 is FYNNEI. V lost 2 bases to trimming and J lost 5 bases, with 13 bases between them. The length of the CDR3 is 15 residues. The CDR3 bases are TGTGCCAGCAGTGAACGGTCAGGGAAATATCAGCCCCAGCATTTT. It yields the protein CASSERSGKYQPQHF.

This sequence joins TRBV28 and TRBJ2-7; 7 bases match TRBD2. J was trimmed by 2 bases and V by 6 bases; bases with no gene match: 4. Germline V gene data show CDR1 as MDHEN and CDR2 as SYDVKM. The CDR3 runs to 13 residues. This chain's CDR3 is CASRTGRAYEQYF. CDR3 DNA: TGTGCCAGCAGAACGGGGAGGGCCTACGAGCAGTACTTC. Combining the CDR3 with reference TRBV28 and TRBJ2-7 gives the whole variable domain DVKVTQSSRYLVKRTGEKVFLECVQDMDHENMFWYRQDPGLGLRLIYFSYDVKMKEKGDIPEGYSVSREKKERFSLILESASTNQTSMYLCASRTGRAYEQYFGPGTRLTVT.

V usage is TRBV5-6 and J usage is TRBJ1-6; TRBD1 matches 11 bases. Germline-derived CDR1 and CDR2 are SGHDT and YYEEEE. There are 17 residues in the CDR3. V lost 3 bases to trimming and J lost 0 bases; unmatched junction nucleotides: 2. The CDR3 loop is CASSWGTGGSYNSPLHF. The CDR3 region has the DNA TGTGCCAGCAGCTGGGGGACAGGGGGCTCCTATAATTCACCCCTCCACTTT.

A note on this clone: This may arise from a read error, as a much more abundant clone is one base away. The chain joins TRBV7-2 to TRBJ2-2; D is ambiguous. Looked up from germline, CDR1 is SGHTA and CDR2 is FQGNSA. The length of the CDR3 is 13 residues. V was shortened by 4 bases and J by 2 bases, with 5 bases between the two germline ends. Here the CDR3 DNA reads TGTGCCAGCAGCTCCCTTAACACCGGGGAGCTGTTTTTT. Translating it yields CASSSLNTGELFF.

For the CDR3, the DNA is TGTGCCAGCAGTGGCCTGGGCCCCAGGTCCTACAATGAGCAGTTCTTC. It is translated as CASSGLGPRSYNEQFF. The chain combines TRBV6-1 with TRBJ2-1; D is unresolved. Germline V gene sequence: CDR1 MNHNS, CDR2 SASEGT. The CDR3 spans 16 residues. The V end lost 4 bases, the J end lost 1 base, and 14 bases lay between the germline ends.

The chain combines TRBV6-5 with TRBJ2-3; D is perhaps TRBD2 (5 bases). Trimming took 0 bases from V and 2 from J, leaving 6 bases between them. The length of the CDR3 is 14 residues. Germline-derived CDR1 and CDR2 are MNHEY and SVGAGI. CDR3: CASSYSRDTDTQYF. CDR3 bases: TGTGCCAGCAGTTACTCCCGGGACACAGATACGCAGTATTTT.

This clone came up once. V gene TRBV19 combines with J gene TRBJ1-5; D is unresolved. Germline V CDR1 and CDR2: LNHDA, SQIVND (reference sequence). This CDR3 spans 16 amino acids. Trimming took 11 bases from V and 7 from J, leaving 27 bases between them. CDR3 bases: TGTGCCTCCCATTCAGTGTCCCCGCGACTCGGCCAGCCCCAGCATTTT. This sequence encodes CASHSVSPRLGQPQHF. Using reference TRBV19 and TRBJ1-5 for the parts outside the CDR3, the full variable domain is DGGITQSPKYLFRKEGQNVTLSCEQNLNHDAMYWYRQDPGQGLRLIYYSQIVNDFQKGDIAEGYSVSREKKESFPLTVTSAQKNPTAFYLCASHSVSPRLGQPQHFGDGTRLSIL.

V and J are TRBV5-1 and TRBJ2-5, with no clear D. CDR3 length equals 13 residues. Germline CDR1 SGHRS, CDR2 YFSETQ. V lost 0 bases to trimming and J lost 1 base, with 4 bases between them. The CDR3 bases are TGCGCCAGCAGCTTGGACACCCAAGAGACCCAGTACTTC. Its translation: CASSLDTQETQYF.

This clone has more than one count but fewer than ten. The J gene is TRBJ2-7, the V gene TRBV7-9; D may be TRBD2 (6 bases). V lost 3 bases, J lost 2 bases, and 11 bases lay in between. This CDR3 contains 14 residues. The germline gives CDR1 SEHNR, CDR2 FQNEAQ (reference sequence). The chain's CDR3 is CASSFDSGTYEQYF. As DNA, the CDR3 is TGTGCCAGCAGCTTCGATAGCGGAACCTACGAGCAGTACTTC.

The rearrangement links TRBV29-1 to TRBJ2-1, with 14 bases that match TRBD2. The germline gives CDR1 SQVTM, CDR2 ANQGSEA. This CDR3 has 18 residues. V shed 6 bases, J shed 0 bases, and the junction held 10 bases outside the gene matches. CDR3 nucleotides: TGCAGCGTAACCTTCGGGACTAGCGGGAGAAACTCCTACAATGAGCAGTTCTTC. This encodes CSVTFGTSGRNSYNEQFF.

The genes are TRBV5-1 and TRBJ2-3; 7 bases align to TRBD1. CDR1 SGHRS and CDR2 YFSETQ come from the germline V gene. The V segment lost 4 bases and the J segment 7 bases; nucleotides outside the gene matches: 9. There are 14 residues in the CDR3. The CDR3 nucleotides read TGCGCCAGCAGCCCGTTACAGGGGTCAAATACGCAGTATTTT. It encodes CASSPLQGSNTQYF.

This chain connects TRBV28 to TRBJ2-6; D ambiguous. Deletions cut 8 bases from V and 0 bases from J, with 11 bases between. The CDR3 length is 15 residues. CDR1 MDHEN and CDR2 SYDVKM come from the germline V gene. The CDR3 sequence is CASRGTSSGANVLTF. The CDR3 DNA is TGTGCCAGCCGAGGAACAAGCTCTGGGGCCAACGTCCTGACTTTC.

This clone was seen a single time. J is TRBJ2-2 and V is TRBV9; D might be TRBD1 (5 bases). V lost 3 bases to trimming and J lost 3 bases, with 9 bases between them. Germline assignment: CDR1 SGDLS and CDR2 YYNGEE. The CDR3 covers 14 residues. The CDR3 DNA reads as TGTGCCAGCAGCGGTGTAGGGGACACCGGGGAGCTGTTTTTT. Translating gives CASSGVGDTGELFF.

This rearrangement joins TRBV2 to TRBJ1-6; 7 bases fit TRBD1. CDR1 and CDR2 from the germline V gene are SNHLY and FYNNEI. With V trimmed by 8 bases and J by 7 bases, 5 bases remained unmatched. CDR3 length equals 13 residues. The CDR3 nucleotides read TGTGCCAGCGGGGACAGTTTCAATTCACCCCTCCACTTT. Translation gives CASGDSFNSPLHF.

V usage is TRBV27 and J usage is TRBJ1-3, with D possibly matching TRBD1 (5 bases). This CDR3 spans 15 amino acids. V was cut by 6 bases and J by 7 bases, with 19 bases left in between. Germline values: CDR1 MNHEY, CDR2 SMNVEV (reference sequence). CDR3 nucleotide sequence: TGTGCCAGCAGACTCAGACGGGGGGATGGGAACACCATATATTTT. Protein: CASRLRRGDGNTIYF.

In this sample, this clone turned up once. The V and J genes are TRBV2 and TRBJ2-2; D gene ambiguous. Germline CDR1 reads SNHLY; CDR2 reads FYNNEI. The V gene lost 4 bases and the J gene lost 5 bases, with 14 bases spanning the gap. The CDR3 length is 15 residues. In nucleotides, the CDR3 is TGTGCCAGCAGTGTGAACAGAATGATTACCGGGGAGCTGTTTTTT. This gives the protein CASSVNRMITGELFF.

This rearrangement joins TRBV6-5 to TRBJ2-7; maybe TRBD1 (7 bases). Germline lookup yields CDR1 MNHEY and CDR2 SVGAGI. Trimming took off 6 bases at V and 4 bases at J, with 16 bases between the two ends. The CDR3 contains 14 residues. The CDR3 loop reads CASSPGGGLYEQYF. The DNA of the CDR3 is TGTGCCAGCAGCCCCGGAGGGGGCCTATACGAGCAGTACTTC.

This clone was found a few times. The chain uses TRBV10-3 and TRBJ1-4; 8 nucleotides line up with TRBD1. J was trimmed by 7 bases and V by 3 bases; bases with no gene match: 7. Per the germline V gene, CDR1 is ENHRY and CDR2 is SYGVKD. The CDR3 length is 15 residues. The CDR3 sequence is CAISDTGTGGEKLFF. CDR3 in DNA: TGTGCCATCAGTGATACCGGGACAGGCGGTGAAAAACTGTTTTTT.

The chain uses TRBV11-2 and TRBJ1-2, with TRBD1 matching over 10 bases. Per germline, CDR1 SGHAT and CDR2 FQNNGV. This CDR3 has 14 amino acids. J lost 1 base, V lost 5 bases, and 1 base had no gene match. CDR3 region: CASSGQGGNYGYTF. The DNA of the CDR3 is TGTGCCAGCAGCGGACAGGGGGGTAACTATGGCTACACCTTC.

The J gene is TRBJ2-5, the V gene TRBV19; 7 bases are a match to TRBD1. V trimming: 5 bases; J trimming: 3 bases; junction bases outside the gene matches: 12. The CDR3 has 16 amino acids. Germline CDR1 is LNHDA and CDR2 is SQIVND (reference sequence). The CDR3 DNA reads TGTGCCAGTAGTGCCGGGACAGAGAAGGATAAAGAGACCCAGTACTTC. This translates into CASSAGTEKDKETQYF.

CDR3 sequence: CATTSGGTTDTQYF. The CDR3 nucleotides are TGTGCCACCACCTCGGGGGGCACCACAGATACGCAGTATTTT. The V gene is TRBV24-1, the J gene TRBJ2-3, with D perhaps matching TRBD2 (7 bases). CDR1 is KGHDR, CDR2 SFDVKD, per germline. This CDR3 is 14 amino acids long. V was trimmed by 8 bases and J by 2 bases, leaving 13 bases between them.

This chain joins TRBV7-9 and TRBJ1-4; D remains unclear. The CDR3 loop spans 13 amino acids. Germline CDR1 SEHNR, CDR2 FQNEAQ (reference sequence). V was trimmed by 8 bases and J by 3 bases, leaving 10 bases between them. CDR3 sequence (DNA): TGTGCCAGCGGCATTAATCCTAATGAAAAACTGTTTTTT. This sequence encodes CASGINPNEKLFF.

The CDR3 loop is CASTRGFQETQYF. The CDR3 bases are TGTGCCAGCACACGGGGATTCCAAGAGACCCAGTACTTC. The chain combines TRBV3-1 (or the pseudogene TRBV3-2) with TRBJ2-5; a weak D match, TRBD2 (5 bases). The length of the CDR3 is 13 residues. V was trimmed by 7 bases and J by 1 base, leaving 10 bases between them. Germline V CDR1 and CDR2: LGHDT, YNNKEL (reference sequence).